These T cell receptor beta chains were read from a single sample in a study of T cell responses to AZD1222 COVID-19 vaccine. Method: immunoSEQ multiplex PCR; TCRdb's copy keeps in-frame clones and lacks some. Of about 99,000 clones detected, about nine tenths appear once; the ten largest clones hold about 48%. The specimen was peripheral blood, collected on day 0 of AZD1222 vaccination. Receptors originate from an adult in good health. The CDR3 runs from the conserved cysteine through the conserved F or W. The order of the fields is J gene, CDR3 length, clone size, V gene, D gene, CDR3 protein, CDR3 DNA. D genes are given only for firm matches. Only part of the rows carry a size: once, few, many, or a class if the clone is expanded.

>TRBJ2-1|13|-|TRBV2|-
CASSQIMYNEQFF
TGTGCCAGCAGTCAAATTATGTACAATGAGCAGTTCTTC
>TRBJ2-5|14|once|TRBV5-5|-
CASSFRRSQETQYF
TGTGCCAGCAGCTTCCGACGGTCACAAGAGACCCAGTACTTC
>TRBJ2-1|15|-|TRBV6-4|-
CASSHNRWDLNEQFF
TGTGCCAGCAGCCACAATCGGTGGGACTTGAATGAGCAGTTCTTC
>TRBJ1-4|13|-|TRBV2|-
CASSGWTIEKLFF
TGTGCCAGCAGTGGCTGGACAATTGAAAAACTGTTTTTT
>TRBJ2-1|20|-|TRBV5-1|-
CASSSRDSLYGRERYNEQFF
TGCGCCAGCAGCTCCCGGGACAGCCTGTATGGGCGGGAGAGGTACAATGAGCAGTTCTTC
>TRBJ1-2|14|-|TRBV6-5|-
CASSPQGVGYGYTF
TGTGCCAGCAGTCCTCAGGGTGTAGGCTATGGCTACACCTTC
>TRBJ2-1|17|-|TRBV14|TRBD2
CASSQDLIAGGKNEQFF
TGTGCCAGCAGCCAAGATCTCATAGCGGGAGGCAAAAATGAGCAGTTCTTC
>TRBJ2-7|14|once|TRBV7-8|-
CASSPGTETYEQYF
TGTGCCAGCAGCCCCGGGACGGAAACCTACGAGCAGTACTTC
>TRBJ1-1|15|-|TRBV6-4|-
CASSAQGGAGTEAFF
TGTGCCAGCAGTGCTCAGGGTGGAGCTGGTACTGAAGCTTTCTTT
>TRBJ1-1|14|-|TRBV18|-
CASSPWDQNTEAFF
TGTGCCAGCTCACCGTGGGACCAGAACACTGAAGCTTTCTTT
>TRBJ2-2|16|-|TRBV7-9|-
CASSFRRQPTTGELFF
TGTGCCAGCAGCTTCCGTCGACAGCCGACCACCGGGGAGCTGTTTTTT
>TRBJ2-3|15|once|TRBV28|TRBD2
CASSRLAVSPDTQYF
TGTGCCAGCAGTCGACTAGCGGTTTCCCCAGATACGCAGTATTTT
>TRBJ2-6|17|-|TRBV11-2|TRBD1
CASSLLGQGAGANVLTF
TGTGCCAGCAGCCTACTGGGACAGGGGGCTGGGGCCAACGTCCTGACTTTC
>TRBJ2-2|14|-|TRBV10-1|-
CASKPGHSTGELFF
TGCGCCAGCAAACCGGGACACAGCACCGGGGAGCTGTTTTTT
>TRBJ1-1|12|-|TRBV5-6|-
CASSTPASEAFF
TGTGCCAGCAGCACCCCCGCCTCTGAAGCTTTCTTT
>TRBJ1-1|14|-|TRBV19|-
CASTLGAGVGEAFF
TGTGCCAGTACCCTCGGAGCAGGGGTGGGTGAAGCTTTCTTT
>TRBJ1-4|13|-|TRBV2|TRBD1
CASSGGAYEKLFF
TGTGCCAGCTCAGGGGGGGCTTATGAAAAACTGTTTTTT
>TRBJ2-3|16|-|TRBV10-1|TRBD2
CASSKTSGSTRDTQYF
TGCGCCAGCAGTAAGACTAGCGGGAGCACGAGGGATACGCAGTATTTT
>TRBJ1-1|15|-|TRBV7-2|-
CASSSGRTGNTEAFF
TGTGCCAGCAGCTCCGGACGGACGGGGAACACTGAAGCTTTCTTT
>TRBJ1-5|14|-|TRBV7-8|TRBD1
CASSLGTGNQPQHF
TGTGCCAGCAGCTTAGGGACAGGGAATCAGCCCCAGCATTTT
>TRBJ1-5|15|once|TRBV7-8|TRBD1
CASSSDRGPSQPQHF
TGTGCCAGCAGCTCGGACAGGGGGCCGTCTCAGCCCCAGCATTTT
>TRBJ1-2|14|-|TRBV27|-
CASTSPGTRYGYTF
TGTGCCAGCACTTCTCCCGGGACACGCTATGGCTACACCTTC
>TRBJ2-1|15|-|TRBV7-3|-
CASSSSGSVAGEQFF
TGTGCCAGCAGCTCTAGTGGTTCAGTCGCAGGTGAGCAGTTCTTC
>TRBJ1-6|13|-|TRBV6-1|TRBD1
CASLDRGNSPLHF
TGTGCCAGCCTGGACAGGGGGAATTCACCCCTCCACTTT
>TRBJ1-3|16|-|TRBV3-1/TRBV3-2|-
CASSRSTVSSGNTIYF
TGTGCCAGCAGCCGATCGACAGTCTCCTCTGGAAACACCATATATTTT
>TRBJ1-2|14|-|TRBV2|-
CASSEPPSTYGYTF
TGTGCCAGCAGTGAACCCCCCTCCACCTATGGCTACACCTTC
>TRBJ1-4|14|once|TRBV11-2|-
CASSLWGGNEKLFF
TGTGCCAGCAGCTTGTGGGGCGGTAATGAAAAACTGTTTTTT
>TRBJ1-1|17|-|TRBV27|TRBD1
CASSGHLTGNRRAEAFF
TGTGCCAGCAGTGGACATTTGACAGGGAATAGAAGGGCTGAAGCTTTCTTT
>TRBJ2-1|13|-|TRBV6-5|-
CASTAAGWNEQFF
TGTGCCAGCACTGCGGCGGGGTGGAATGAGCAGTTCTTC
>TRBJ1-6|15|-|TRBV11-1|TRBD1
CASSSDTGGSSPLHF
TGTGCCAGCAGCTCGGACACAGGGGGCAGTTCACCCCTCCACTTT
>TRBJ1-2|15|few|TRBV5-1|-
CASSLAADLGYGYTF
TGCGCCAGCAGCTTGGCGGCCGACCTAGGCTATGGCTACACCTTC
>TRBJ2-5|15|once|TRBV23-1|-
CASSHPRGNQRTQYF
TGCGCCAGCAGTCACCCCCGGGGGAACCAACGAACCCAGTACTTC
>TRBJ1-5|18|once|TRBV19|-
CASTSGRNVVYSNQPQHF
TGTGCCAGTACATCGGGCAGGAATGTCGTATATAGCAATCAGCCCCAGCATTTT
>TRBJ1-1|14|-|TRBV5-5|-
CASSLEGANTEAFF
TGTGCCAGCAGCCTCGAGGGAGCGAACACTGAAGCTTTCTTT
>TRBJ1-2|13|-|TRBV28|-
CASSSGEVYGYTF
TGTGCCAGTAGCTCAGGGGAGGTCTATGGCTACACCTTC
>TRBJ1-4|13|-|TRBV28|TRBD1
CASRDRLNEKLFF
TGTGCCAGCAGGGACAGGCTAAATGAAAAACTGTTTTTT
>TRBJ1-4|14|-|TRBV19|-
CASRDGATNEKLFF
TGTGCCAGCCGGGACGGTGCAACTAATGAAAAACTGTTTTTT
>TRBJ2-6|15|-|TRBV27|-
CASSLTLSGANVLTF
TGTGCCAGCAGTCTTACACTCTCTGGGGCCAACGTCCTGACTTTC
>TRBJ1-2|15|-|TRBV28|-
CASSPGQSGNYGYTF
TGTGCCAGCAGCCCGGGGCAGTCGGGGAACTATGGCTACACCTTC
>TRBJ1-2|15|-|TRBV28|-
CASSSPGVANYGYTF
TGTGCCAGCAGTTCCCCGGGGGTGGCTAACTATGGCTACACCTTC
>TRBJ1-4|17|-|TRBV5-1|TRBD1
CASSLVGQGASNEKLFF
TGCGCCAGCAGCTTGGTCGGACAGGGGGCTTCTAATGAAAAACTGTTTTTT
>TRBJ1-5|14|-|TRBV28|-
CASSLGRDNQPQHF
TGTGCCAGCAGTTTAGGCCGAGACAATCAGCCCCAGCATTTT
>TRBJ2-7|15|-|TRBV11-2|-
CASSLVWDRAYEQYF
TGTGCCAGCAGCTTAGTGTGGGACCGAGCCTACGAGCAGTACTTC
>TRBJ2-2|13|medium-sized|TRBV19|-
CATKDGNTGELFF
TGTGCAACAAAAGATGGGAACACCGGGGAGCTGTTTTTT
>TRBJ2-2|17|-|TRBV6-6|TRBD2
CASSQRAGTTNTGELFF
TGTGCCAGCAGTCAAAGGGCGGGGACTACTAACACCGGGGAGCTGTTTTTT
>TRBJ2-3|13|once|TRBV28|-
CASSLEEADTQYF
TGTGCCAGCAGTTTGGAGGAGGCAGATACGCAGTATTTT
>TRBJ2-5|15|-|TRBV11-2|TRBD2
CASSSSGLSEETQYF
TGTGCCAGCAGCTCTAGCGGACTATCAGAAGAGACCCAGTACTTC
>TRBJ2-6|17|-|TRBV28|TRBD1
CASSLHQGASGANVLTF
TGTGCCAGCAGTTTGCATCAGGGGGCGTCTGGGGCCAACGTCCTGACTTTC
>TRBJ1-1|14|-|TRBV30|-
CAWSGAEYNTEAFF
TGTGCCTGGAGTGGGGCAGAATATAACACTGAAGCTTTCTTT
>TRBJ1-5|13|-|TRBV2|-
CASKTHGRQPQHF
TGTGCCAGCAAGACTCACGGGAGGCAGCCCCAGCATTTT
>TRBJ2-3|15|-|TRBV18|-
CASSPMGSGTDTQYF
TGTGCCAGCTCACCAATGGGGTCAGGCACAGATACGCAGTATTTT
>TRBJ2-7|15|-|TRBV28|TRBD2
CASSLIPGTRREQYF
TGTGCCAGCAGTTTGATCCCCGGGACTAGACGCGAGCAGTACTTC
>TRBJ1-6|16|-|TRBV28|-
CASTTAMGVTSSPLHF
TGTGCCAGCACCACTGCAATGGGGGTAACGAGTTCACCCCTCCACTTT
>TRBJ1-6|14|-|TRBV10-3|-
CAISPGAGDSPLHF
TGTGCCATCAGCCCCGGGGCCGGCGATTCACCCCTCCACTTT
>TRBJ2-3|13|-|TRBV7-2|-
CASSFSSSHTQYF
TGTGCCAGCAGCTTCTCCTCCAGCCACACGCAGTATTTT
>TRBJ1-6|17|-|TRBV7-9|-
CASSLNRGPSYNSPLHF
TGTGCCAGCAGCTTAAATAGGGGACCCTCCTATAATTCACCCCTCCACTTT
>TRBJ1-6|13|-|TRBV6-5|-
CASSYREGGPLHF
TGTGCCAGCAGTTACCGAGAGGGCGGGCCCCTCCACTTT